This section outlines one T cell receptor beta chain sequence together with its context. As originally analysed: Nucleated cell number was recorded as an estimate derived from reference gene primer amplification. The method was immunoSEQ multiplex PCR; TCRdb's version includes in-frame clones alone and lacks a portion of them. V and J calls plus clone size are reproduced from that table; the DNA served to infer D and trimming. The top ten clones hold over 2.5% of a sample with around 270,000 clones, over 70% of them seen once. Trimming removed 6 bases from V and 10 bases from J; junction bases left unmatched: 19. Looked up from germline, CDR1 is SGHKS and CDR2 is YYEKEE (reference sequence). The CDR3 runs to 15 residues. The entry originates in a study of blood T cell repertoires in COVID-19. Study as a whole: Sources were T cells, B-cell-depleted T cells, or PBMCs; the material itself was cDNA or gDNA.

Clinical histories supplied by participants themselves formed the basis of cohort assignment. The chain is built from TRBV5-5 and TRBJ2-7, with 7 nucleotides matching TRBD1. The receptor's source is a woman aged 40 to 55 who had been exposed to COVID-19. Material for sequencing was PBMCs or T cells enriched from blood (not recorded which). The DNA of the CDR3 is TGTGCCAGCACCTCTGGCCCCGGGACAGTGCTCAACCAGTACTTC. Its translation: CASTSGPGTVLNQYF.